This entry lists 27 T cell receptor beta chains sequenced from one sample in a study of blood T cell repertoires in COVID-19. Profiled with immunoSEQ multiplex PCR; TCRdb holds only in-frame clones, not every one. Among approximately 440,000 clones listed, less than 95% were seen once. The sequenced material came from PBMCs or T cells enriched from blood (not recorded which). The receptors were sampled from a young man who had recovered from COVID-19.

The chain links TRBV7-9 to TRBJ1-1, with D perhaps matching TRBD1 (5 bases). Germline lookup yields CDR1 SEHNR and CDR2 FQNEAQ (reference sequence). The V gene lost 3 bases and the J gene lost 3 bases, with 17 bases spanning the gap. The CDR3 is 16 amino acids. CDR3 nucleotide sequence: TGTGCCAGCAGCTTCGGACAACCCTACCAAGACACTGAAGCTTTCTTT. Translation: CASSFGQPYQDTEAFF.

The chain combines TRBV19 with TRBJ1-4; the D gene is possibly TRBD1 (6 bases). CDR1 and CDR2 (germline): LNHDA, SQIVND (reference sequence). The V and J ends lost 5 bases and 6 bases respectively, with 13 bases between them. The CDR3 totals 14 residues. CDR3: CASSVQGRDEKLFF. The CDR3 nucleotides are TGTGCCAGTAGTGTACAGGGAAGGGATGAAAAACTGTTTTTT.

This clone was seen a few times. The gene calls are TRBV28 and TRBJ2-2, with D possibly matching TRBD1 (6 bases). Germline CDR1 and CDR2: MDHEN and SYDVKM. This CDR3 is built from 17 residues. Trimming took off 5 bases at V and 6 bases at J, with 22 bases between the two ends. DNA for the CDR3: TGTGCCAGCAGTAGCCCTTTATCACAGGGCGTAGCCGGGGAGCTGTTTTTT. The encoded protein is CASSSPLSQGVAGELFF.

This chain connects TRBV6-6 to TRBJ1-4; D may be TRBD1 (5 bases). Looked up from germline, CDR1 is MNHNY and CDR2 is SVGAGI (reference sequence). V dropped 4 bases and J dropped 4 bases, with 16 bases sitting between them. The CDR3 loop spans 16 amino acids. Here the CDR3 reads CASSWGWQASNEKLFF. The CDR3 DNA is TGTGCCAGCAGTTGGGGCTGGCAGGCAAGTAATGAAAAACTGTTTTTT.

V is TRBV6-5 and J is TRBJ1-1, with D unclear. V lost 9 bases, J lost 0 bases, and 8 bases lay in between. Per germline, CDR1 MNHEY and CDR2 SVGAGI. The length of the CDR3 is 12 residues. The CDR3 DNA reads as TGTGCCAGTGTAAGAGTGAACACTGAAGCTTTCTTT. Residues: CASVRVNTEAFF.

J is TRBJ1-1 and V is TRBV19; D may be TRBD1 (6 bases). The CDR3 is 16 amino acids. V lost 3 bases to trimming and J lost 1 base, with 15 bases between them. CDR1 and CDR2 (germline): LNHDA, SQIVND (reference sequence). This CDR3 is CASSIYRDPSNTEAFF. As DNA, the CDR3 is TGTGCCAGTAGTATTTACAGGGATCCGTCGAACACTGAAGCTTTCTTT.

V gene TRBV10-1 combines with J gene TRBJ2-7, with TRBD2 as a possible D gene (7 bases). Trimming pared 5 bases from V and 3 bases from J, leaving 20 bases between. The germline CDR1 and CDR2 sequences are WNHNN and SYGVQD (reference sequence). CDR3 length equals 16 residues. The CDR3 region is CASSLERDIGFYEQYF. CDR3 DNA: TGCGCCAGCAGTCTAGAGCGGGACATCGGGTTCTACGAGCAGTACTTC.

The chain employs TRBV6-5 and TRBJ1-2, with a weak D call TRBD1 (5 bases). The V end lost 4 bases, the J end lost 5 bases, and 11 bases lay between the germline ends. Germline CDR1 and CDR2: MNHEY and SVGAGI. The CDR3 loop spans 13 amino acids. CDR3 region: CASSSTDYYGYTF. CDR3 DNA sequence: TGTGCCAGCAGTTCGACAGATTATTATGGCTACACCTTC.

The rearrangement links TRBV7-8 to TRBJ1-3; D is unclear. Germline values: CDR1 SGHVS, CDR2 FQNEAQ. The CDR3 runs to 15 residues. With 0 bases removed from V and 7 bases from J, the gap between germline ends came to 13 bases. CDR3 coding DNA: TGTGCCAGCAGCTTAGCGGTGGCAGCCGGGAACACCATATATTTT. Translated: CASSLAVAAGNTIYF.

The V call is TRBV3-1 (or the pseudogene TRBV3-2), the J call TRBJ2-7, with 9 bases matching TRBD2. V shed 3 bases, J shed 5 bases, and the junction held 8 bases outside the gene matches. There are 15 residues in the CDR3. Germline V gene sequence: CDR1 LGHDT, CDR2 YNNKEL (reference sequence). The CDR3, as DNA: TGTGCCAGCAGCCACGCGCGGGGGGGCCTGGACGAGCAGTACTTC. This translates into CASSHARGGLDEQYF.

The gene calls are TRBV3-1 (or the pseudogene TRBV3-2) and TRBJ1-1, with 7 bases lining up with TRBD1. This CDR3 is built from 14 residues. The V segment lost 4 bases and the J segment 8 bases; nucleotides outside the gene matches: 10. Germline-derived CDR1 and CDR2 are LGHDT and YNNKEL (reference sequence). The CDR3 DNA reads as TGTGCCAGCAGCCCCCGGATAGGACAGGCGGAAGCTTTCTTT. The encoded protein is CASSPRIGQAEAFF.

To note about this clone: A single base separates this from a much larger clone, so it may be a read error. This CDR3 is CASRTGANTGELFF. The CDR3 DNA is TGCGCCAGCAGGACAGGGGCGAACACCGGGGAGCTGTTTTTT. The rearrangement links TRBV5-1 to TRBJ2-2, with TRBD1 matching 8 bases. The CDR3 is made up of 14 amino acids. J was trimmed by 0 bases and V by 5 bases; bases with no gene match: 0. The germline CDR1 and CDR2 sequences are SGHRS and YFSETQ.

This chain connects TRBV11-3 to TRBJ2-3; maybe TRBD2 (6 bases). Germline lookup yields CDR1 SGHNT and CDR2 YENEEA. Trimming removed 3 bases at V and 4 bases at J, with 14 bases between. This CDR3 has 15 amino acids. CDR3 nucleotide sequence: TGTGCCAGCAGCTTCGATTCGGGAGACCCAGATACGCAGTATTTT. Translating it yields CASSFDSGDPDTQYF.

Here the CDR3 reads CASSLAGTSGEKLFF. CDR3 bases: TGTGCCAGCAGCTTGGCGGGGACATCTGGGGAAAAACTGTTTTTT. The gene calls are TRBV5-4 and TRBJ1-4; D perhaps matches TRBD1 (6 bases). CDR3 length: 15 amino acids. Germline-derived CDR1 and CDR2 are SGHNT and YYREEE (reference sequence). V was trimmed by 0 bases and J by 8 bases, leaving 14 bases between them.

V usage is TRBV7-9 and J usage is TRBJ1-4, with 10 nucleotides matching TRBD1. Germline lookup yields CDR1 SEHNR and CDR2 FQNEAQ (reference sequence). The CDR3 length is 15 residues. J was trimmed by 7 bases and V by 4 bases; bases with no gene match: 6. The CDR3 region is CASSSPGQGSEKLFF. DNA of the CDR3: TGTGCCAGCAGCTCCCCGGGACAGGGGTCTGAAAAACTGTTTTTT.

CDR3 amino acids: CASSLAGNYGYTF. The CDR3 bases are TGTGCCAGCAGTTTAGCAGGGAACTATGGCTACACCTTC. The chain is built from TRBV28 and TRBJ1-2, with a tentative D call TRBD1 (5 bases). CDR3 length: 13 amino acids. Trimming shortened V by 2 bases and J by 2 bases, and 6 bases separated the two germline ends. Per the germline V gene, CDR1 is MDHEN and CDR2 is SYDVKM.

The chain employs TRBV12-5 and TRBJ1-1; tentatively, D is TRBD1 (5 bases). The germline gives CDR1 LGHNT, CDR2 FRNRAP. The CDR3 spans 16 residues. The ends were cut back, 0 bases at V and 4 bases at J, with 15 bases in the middle. DNA of the CDR3: TGTGCTAGTGGTTTGGTCACCTCGGGGGTGGGCACTGAAGCTTTCTTT. Amino acid sequence: CASGLVTSGVGTEAFF.

V gene TRBV6-5 combines with J gene TRBJ2-2; TRBD2 is a possible D gene (5 bases). The V gene's germline CDR1 is MNHEY and CDR2 SVGAGI. The CDR3 covers 14 residues. V shed 4 bases and J shed 7 bases, with 13 bases lying between them. The CDR3 DNA is TGTGCCAGCAGTTCTGGAGGAGTTGGCGGGGAGCTGTTTTTT. It encodes CASSSGGVGGELFF.

The chain combines TRBV5-1 with TRBJ2-7; 11 bases agree with TRBD2. CDR1 and CDR2 (germline): SGHRS, YFSETQ. Trimming cost V 4 bases and J 2 bases; bases outside gene matches: 5. The CDR3 extends over 15 amino acids. CDR3 loop: CASSAGTSGPYEQYF. The CDR3 DNA reads as TGCGCCAGCAGCGCCGGGACTAGCGGACCCTACGAGCAGTACTTC.

The chain joins TRBV27 to TRBJ2-1; TRBD1 aligns across 9 bases. CDR1 is MNHEY, CDR2 SMNVEV, per germline (reference sequence). Germline trimming cut 4 bases from V and 6 bases from J; bases unmatched to any gene: 7. The CDR3 runs 15 residues. CDR3 loop: CASSWGQGISNEQFF. As DNA, the CDR3 is TGTGCCAGCAGTTGGGGACAGGGAATCAGCAATGAGCAGTTCTTC.

V is TRBV7-9 and J is TRBJ2-7, with D perhaps matching TRBD2 (6 bases). Germline V lookup: CDR1 SEHNR, CDR2 FQNEAQ (reference sequence). This CDR3 is 15 amino acids long. V shed 2 bases and J shed 2 bases, with 13 bases lying between them. The CDR3 DNA follows: TGTGCCAGCAGCTTAAAGTCTAGCGTAGCCTACGAGCAGTACTTC. Encoded protein: CASSLKSSVAYEQYF.

The V and J genes are TRBV12-3 or TRBV12-4 and TRBJ2-7; D unresolved. Trimming took off 3 bases at V and 1 base at J, with 4 bases between the two ends. The CDR3 has 12 residues. The CDR3: CASSFRSYEQYF. As DNA, the CDR3 is TGTGCCAGCAGTTTTCGTTCCTACGAGCAGTACTTC.

The gene calls are TRBV5-5 and TRBJ2-7; the D gene is possibly TRBD1 (5 bases). The CDR3 runs 13 residues. Trimming took off 1 base at V and 2 bases at J, with 7 bases between the two ends. Germline V gives CDR1 SGHKS, CDR2 YYEKEE (reference sequence). The CDR3 here is CASSLTGTYEQYF. The CDR3 DNA follows: TGTGCCAGCAGCTTGACAGGAACCTACGAGCAGTACTTC.

The gene calls are TRBV28 and TRBJ1-2, with D possibly TRBD1 on 6 matching bases. Germline V gene data show CDR1 as MDHEN and CDR2 as SYDVKM. This CDR3 spans 18 amino acids. Trimming took 5 bases from V and 4 from J, leaving 26 bases between them. The CDR3 sequence: CASSHFRVRGVDGYGYTF. The CDR3 DNA reads as TGTGCCAGCAGTCATTTTAGGGTCAGGGGCGTGGACGGCTATGGCTACACCTTC.

The genes are TRBV6-5 and TRBJ2-3; 12 nucleotides align to TRBD2. The CDR3 contains 15 residues. CDR1 MNHEY and CDR2 SVGAGI come from the germline V gene. The V segment lost 5 bases and the J segment 4 bases; nucleotides outside the gene matches: 4. This CDR3 reads CASSRTSGKSDTQYF. The CDR3 DNA reads as TGTGCCAGCAGTAGGACTAGCGGGAAGTCAGATACGCAGTATTTT.

The CDR3 DNA sequence: TGTGCCTGGAGTGAGGGGGATTATAATTCACCCCTCCACTTT. It is translated as CAWSEGDYNSPLHF. The chain joins TRBV30 to TRBJ1-6; D may be TRBD1 (6 bases). V shed 1 base and J shed 4 bases, with 8 bases lying between them. CDR3 size: 14 residues. CDR1 and CDR2 (germline): GTSNPN, SVGIG (reference sequence). Full variable domain (missing parts from reference TRBV30 and TRBJ1-6): SQTIHQWPATLVQPVGSPLSLECTVEGTSNPNLYWYRQAAGRGLQLLFYSVGIGQISSEVPQNLSASRPQDRQFILSSKKLLLSDSGFYLCAWSEGDYNSPLHFGNGTRLTVT.

This rearrangement joins TRBV12-3 or TRBV12-4 to TRBJ1-2; D possibly corresponds to TRBD1 (6 bases). CDR3 length equals 13 residues. V lost 5 bases to trimming and J lost 5 bases, with 12 bases between them. Here the CDR3 DNA reads TGTGCCAGCAGTCAACAGGGAGGGTATGGCTACACCTTC. This codes for CASSQQGGYGYTF.